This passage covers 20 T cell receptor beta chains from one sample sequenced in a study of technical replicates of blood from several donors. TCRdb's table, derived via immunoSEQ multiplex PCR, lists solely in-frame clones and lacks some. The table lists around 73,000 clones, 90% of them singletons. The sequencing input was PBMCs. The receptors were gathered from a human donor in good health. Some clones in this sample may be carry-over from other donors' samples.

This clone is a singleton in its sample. CDR3 bases: TGCGCCAGCAGCCCTCTCGGGAGTCTACCCTCTGGAAACACCATATATTTT. Encoded protein: CASSPLGSLPSGNTIYF. The chain employs TRBV5-1 and TRBJ1-3; no definite D call. The CDR3 spans 17 residues. Germline CDR1 and CDR2: SGHRS and YFSETQ. Trimming stripped 4 bases from V and 0 bases from J, with 17 bases between.

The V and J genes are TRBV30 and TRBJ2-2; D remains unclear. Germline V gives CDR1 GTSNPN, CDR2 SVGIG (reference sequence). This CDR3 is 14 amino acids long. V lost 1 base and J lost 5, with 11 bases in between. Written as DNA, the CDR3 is TGTGCCTGGAGTGGGGTAGCCGGAACCGGGGAGCTGTTTTTT. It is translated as CAWSGVAGTGELFF. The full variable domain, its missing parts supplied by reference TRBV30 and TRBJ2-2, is SQTIHQWPATLVQPVGSPLSLECTVEGTSNPNLYWYRQAAGRGLQLLFYSVGIGQISSEVPQNLSASRPQDRQFILSSKKLLLSDSGFYLCAWSGVAGTGELFFGEGSRLTVL.

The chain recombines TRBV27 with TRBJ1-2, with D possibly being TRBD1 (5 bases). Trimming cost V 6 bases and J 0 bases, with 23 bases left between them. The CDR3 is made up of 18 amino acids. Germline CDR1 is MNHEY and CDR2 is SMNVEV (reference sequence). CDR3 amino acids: CASSRLAGQGLSNYGYTF. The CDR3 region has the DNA TGTGCCAGCAGCCGCCTCGCCGGCCAGGGTCTTTCTAACTATGGCTACACCTTC.

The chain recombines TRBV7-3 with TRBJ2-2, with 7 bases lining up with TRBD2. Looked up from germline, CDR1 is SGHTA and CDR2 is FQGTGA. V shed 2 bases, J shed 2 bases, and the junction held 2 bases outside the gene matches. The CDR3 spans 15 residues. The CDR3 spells CASSLGRANTGELFF. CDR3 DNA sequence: TGTGCCAGCAGCTTAGGGAGGGCAAACACCGGGGAGCTGTTTTTT.

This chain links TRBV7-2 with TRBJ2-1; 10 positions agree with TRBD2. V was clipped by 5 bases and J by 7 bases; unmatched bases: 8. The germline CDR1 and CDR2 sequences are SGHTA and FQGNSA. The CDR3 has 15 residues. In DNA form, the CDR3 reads TGTGCCAGCAGCCCTAGCGGGGGCCCCTGGAATGAGCAGTTCTTC. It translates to CASSPSGGPWNEQFF.

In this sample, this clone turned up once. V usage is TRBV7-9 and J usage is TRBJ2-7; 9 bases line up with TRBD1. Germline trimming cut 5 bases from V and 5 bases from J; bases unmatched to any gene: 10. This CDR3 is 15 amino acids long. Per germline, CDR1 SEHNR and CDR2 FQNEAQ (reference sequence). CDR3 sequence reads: CASSGGTGLRHEQYF. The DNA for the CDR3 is TGTGCCAGCAGCGGGGGGACAGGGCTACGACACGAGCAGTACTTC.

The CDR3 region is CASSSPWKEETQYF. DNA for the CDR3: TGTGCCAGCAGTTCCCCGTGGAAGGAGGAGACCCAGTACTTC. The gene calls are TRBV6-5 and TRBJ2-5, with unresolved D. This CDR3 comprises 14 residues. The V end was cut by 4 bases, the J end by 5 bases, with 14 bases between. Germline V CDR1 and CDR2: MNHEY, SVGAGI.

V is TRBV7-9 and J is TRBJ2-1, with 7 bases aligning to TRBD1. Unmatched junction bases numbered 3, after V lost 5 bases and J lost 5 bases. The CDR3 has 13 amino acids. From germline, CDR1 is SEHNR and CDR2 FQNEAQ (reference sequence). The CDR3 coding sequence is TGTGCCAGCAGCGACAGGGAGAACAATGAGCAGTTCTTC. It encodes CASSDRENNEQFF. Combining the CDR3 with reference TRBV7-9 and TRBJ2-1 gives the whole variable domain DTGVSQNPRHKITKRGQNVTFRCDPISEHNRLYWYRQTLGQGPEFLTYFQNEAQLEKSRLLSDRFSAERPKGSFSTLEIQRTEQGDSAMYLCASSDRENNEQFFGPGTRLTVL.

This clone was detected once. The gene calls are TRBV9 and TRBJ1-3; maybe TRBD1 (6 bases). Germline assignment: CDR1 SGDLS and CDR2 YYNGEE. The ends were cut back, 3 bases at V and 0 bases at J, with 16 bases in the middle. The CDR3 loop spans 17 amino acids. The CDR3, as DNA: TGTGCCAGCAGCGAAGAGGGTACAGGGCACTCTGGAAACACCATATATTTT. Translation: CASSEEGTGHSGNTIYF.

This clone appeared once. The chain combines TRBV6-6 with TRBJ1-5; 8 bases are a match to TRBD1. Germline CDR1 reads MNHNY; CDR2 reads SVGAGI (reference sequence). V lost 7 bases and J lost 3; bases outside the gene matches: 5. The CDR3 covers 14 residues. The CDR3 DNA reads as TGTGCCAGCACCGGGACAGGCCTCAATCAGCCCCAGCATTTT. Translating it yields CASTGTGLNQPQHF.

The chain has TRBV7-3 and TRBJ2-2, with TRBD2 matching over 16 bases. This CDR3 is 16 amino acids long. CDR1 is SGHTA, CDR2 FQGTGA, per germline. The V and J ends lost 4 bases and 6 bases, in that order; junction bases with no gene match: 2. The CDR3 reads CASSSGLAGGPGELFF. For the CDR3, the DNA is TGTGCCAGCAGCTCGGGACTAGCGGGGGGGCCCGGGGAGCTGTTTTTT.

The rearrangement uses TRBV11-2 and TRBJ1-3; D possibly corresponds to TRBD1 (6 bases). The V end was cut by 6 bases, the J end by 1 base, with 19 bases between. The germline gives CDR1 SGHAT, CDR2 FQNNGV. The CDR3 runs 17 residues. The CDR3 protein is CASRPTSGTMSGNTIYF. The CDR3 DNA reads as TGTGCCAGCAGACCGACTTCCGGGACAATGTCTGGAAACACCATATATTTT.

CDR3 protein: CAISESTGGASYNEQFF. The DNA for the CDR3 is TGTGCCATCAGTGAGTCGACCGGCGGAGCCTCCTACAATGAGCAGTTCTTC. The rearrangement links TRBV10-3 to TRBJ2-1; D not certain. Germline-derived CDR1 and CDR2 are ENHRY and SYGVKD. The CDR3 is made up of 17 amino acids. V lost 0 bases and J 0 bases, leaving 12 bases between the germline ends.

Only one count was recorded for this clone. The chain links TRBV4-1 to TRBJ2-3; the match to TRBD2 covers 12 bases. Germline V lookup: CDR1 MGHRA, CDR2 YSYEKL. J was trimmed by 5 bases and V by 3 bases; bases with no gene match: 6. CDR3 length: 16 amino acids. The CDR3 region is CASSQLAGGLGDTQYF. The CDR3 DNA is TGCGCCAGCAGCCAGCTAGCGGGGGGGCTTGGAGATACGCAGTATTTT.

This chain's CDR3 is CASSLAPGGTDTQYF. The CDR3 DNA reads TGTGCCAGCAGCTTAGCTCCCGGGGGCACAGATACGCAGTATTTT. The chain recombines TRBV7-2 with TRBJ2-3, with a tentative D call TRBD2 (5 bases). Between the trimmed V and J ends, which lost 0 bases and 1 base, there was a span of 8 bases. CDR3 length equals 15 residues. Per the germline V gene, CDR1 is SGHTA and CDR2 is FQGNSA.

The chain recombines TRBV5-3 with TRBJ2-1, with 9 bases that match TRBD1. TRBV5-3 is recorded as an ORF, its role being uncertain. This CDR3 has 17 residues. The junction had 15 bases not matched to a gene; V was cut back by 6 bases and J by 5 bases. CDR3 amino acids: CARTQIAGTGRNNEQFF. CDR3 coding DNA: TGTGCCAGAACCCAAATCGCCGGGACAGGGAGGAACAATGAGCAGTTCTTC.

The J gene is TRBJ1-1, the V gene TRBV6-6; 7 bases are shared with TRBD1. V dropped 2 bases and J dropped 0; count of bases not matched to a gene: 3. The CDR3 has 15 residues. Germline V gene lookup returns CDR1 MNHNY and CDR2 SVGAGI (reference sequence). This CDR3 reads CASSYLTGLNTEAFF. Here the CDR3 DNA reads TGTGCCAGCAGTTACCTGACAGGGTTGAACACTGAAGCTTTCTTT.

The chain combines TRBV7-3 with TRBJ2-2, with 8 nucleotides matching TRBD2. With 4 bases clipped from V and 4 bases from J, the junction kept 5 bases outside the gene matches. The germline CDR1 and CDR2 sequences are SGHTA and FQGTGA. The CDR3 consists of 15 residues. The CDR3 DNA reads TGTGCCAGCAGCTCACGGACTAGCTTCACCGGGGAGCTGTTTTTT. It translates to CASSSRTSFTGELFF.

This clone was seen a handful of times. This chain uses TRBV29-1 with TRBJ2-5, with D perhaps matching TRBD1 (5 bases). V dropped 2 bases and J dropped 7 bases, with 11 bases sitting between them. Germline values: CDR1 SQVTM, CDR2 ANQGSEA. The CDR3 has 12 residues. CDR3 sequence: CSVEPRVGTQYF. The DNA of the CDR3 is TGCAGCGTTGAACCCAGGGTGGGGACCCAGTACTTC.

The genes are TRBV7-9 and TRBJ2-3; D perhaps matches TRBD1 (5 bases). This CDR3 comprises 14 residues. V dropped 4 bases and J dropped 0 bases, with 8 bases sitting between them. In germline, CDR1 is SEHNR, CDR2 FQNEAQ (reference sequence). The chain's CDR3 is CASSWGSSTDTQYF. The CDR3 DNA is TGTGCCAGCAGCTGGGGCAGTAGCACAGATACGCAGTATTTT.